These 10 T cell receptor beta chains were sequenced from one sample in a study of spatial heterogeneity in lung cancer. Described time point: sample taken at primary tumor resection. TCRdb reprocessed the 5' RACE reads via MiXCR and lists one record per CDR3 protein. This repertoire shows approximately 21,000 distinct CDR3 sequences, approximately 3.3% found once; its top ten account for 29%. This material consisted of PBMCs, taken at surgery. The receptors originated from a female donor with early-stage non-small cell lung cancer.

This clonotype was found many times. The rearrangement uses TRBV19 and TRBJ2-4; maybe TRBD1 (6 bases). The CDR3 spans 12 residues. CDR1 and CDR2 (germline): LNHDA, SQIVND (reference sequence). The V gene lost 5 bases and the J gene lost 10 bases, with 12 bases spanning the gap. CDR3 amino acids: CASSPDSTIQYF. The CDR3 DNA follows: TGTGCCAGTAGTCCGGACAGTACTATTCAGTACTTC.

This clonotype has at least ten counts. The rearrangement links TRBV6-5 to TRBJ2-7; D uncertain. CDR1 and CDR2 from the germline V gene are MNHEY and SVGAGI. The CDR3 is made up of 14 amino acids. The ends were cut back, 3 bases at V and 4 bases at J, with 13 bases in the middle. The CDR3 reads CASSYTILGYEQYF. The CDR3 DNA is TGTGCCAGCAGTTATACTATTCTCGGATACGAGCAGTACTTC.

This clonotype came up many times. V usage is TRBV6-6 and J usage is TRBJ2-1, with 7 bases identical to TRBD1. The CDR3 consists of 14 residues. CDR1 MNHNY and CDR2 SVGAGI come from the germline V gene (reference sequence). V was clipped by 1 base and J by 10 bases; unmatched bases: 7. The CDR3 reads CASSYWTQGKEQFF. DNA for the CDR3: TGTGCCAGCAGTTACTGGACACAGGGGAAGGAGCAGTTCTTC.

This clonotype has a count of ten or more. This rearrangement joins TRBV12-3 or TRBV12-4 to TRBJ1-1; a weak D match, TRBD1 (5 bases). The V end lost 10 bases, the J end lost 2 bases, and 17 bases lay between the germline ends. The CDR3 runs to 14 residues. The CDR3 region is CATRRLTGNTEAFF. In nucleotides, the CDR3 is TGTGCCACCCGTCGCCTTACAGGAAACACTGAAGCTTTCTTT.

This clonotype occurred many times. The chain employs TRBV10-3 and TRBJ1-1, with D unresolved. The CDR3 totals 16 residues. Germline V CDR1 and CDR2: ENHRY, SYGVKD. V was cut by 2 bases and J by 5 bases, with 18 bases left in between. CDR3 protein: CAISEAGGAWRTEAFF. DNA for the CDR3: TGTGCCATCAGTGAGGCCGGCGGAGCTTGGCGGACTGAAGCTTTCTTT.

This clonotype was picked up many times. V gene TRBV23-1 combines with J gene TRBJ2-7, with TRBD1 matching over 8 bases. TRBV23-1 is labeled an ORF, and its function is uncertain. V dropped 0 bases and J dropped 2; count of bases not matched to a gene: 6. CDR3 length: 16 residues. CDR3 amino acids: CASSQSGTGLTYEQYF. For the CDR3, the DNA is TGCGCCAGCAGTCAATCTGGGACAGGTCTTACCTACGAGCAGTACTTC.

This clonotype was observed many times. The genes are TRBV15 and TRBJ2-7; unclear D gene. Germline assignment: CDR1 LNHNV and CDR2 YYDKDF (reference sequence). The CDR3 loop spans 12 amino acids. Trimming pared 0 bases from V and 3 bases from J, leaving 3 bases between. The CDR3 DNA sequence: TGTGCCACCAGCAGAGATTTCTACGAGCAGTACTTC. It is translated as CATSRDFYEQYF. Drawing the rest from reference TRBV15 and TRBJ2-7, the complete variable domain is DAMVIQNPRYQVTQFGKPVTLSCSQTLNHNVMYWYQQKSSQAPKLLFHYYDKDFNNEADTPDNFQSRRPNTSFCFLDIRSPGLGDTAMYLCATSRDFYEQYFGPGTRLTVT.

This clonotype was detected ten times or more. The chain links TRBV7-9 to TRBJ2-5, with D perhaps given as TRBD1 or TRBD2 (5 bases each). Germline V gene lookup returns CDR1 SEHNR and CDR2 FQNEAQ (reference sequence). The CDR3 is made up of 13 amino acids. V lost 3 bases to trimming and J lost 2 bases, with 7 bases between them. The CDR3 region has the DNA TGTGCCAGCAGCTTGGGGGTTCAAGAGACCCAGTACTTC. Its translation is CASSLGVQETQYF.

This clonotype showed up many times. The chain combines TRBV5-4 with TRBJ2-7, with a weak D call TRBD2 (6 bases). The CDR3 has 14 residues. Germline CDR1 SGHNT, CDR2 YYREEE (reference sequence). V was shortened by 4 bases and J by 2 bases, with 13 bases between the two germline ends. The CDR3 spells CASSTDSGPYEQYF. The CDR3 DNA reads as TGTGCCAGCAGCACCGATAGCGGCCCCTACGAGCAGTACTTC. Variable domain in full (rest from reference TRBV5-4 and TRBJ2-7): ETGVTQSPTHLIKTRGQQVTLRCSSQSGHNTVSWYQQALGQGPQFIFQYYREEENGRGNFPPRFSGLQFPNYSSELNVNALELDDSALYLCASSTDSGPYEQYFGPGTRLTVT.

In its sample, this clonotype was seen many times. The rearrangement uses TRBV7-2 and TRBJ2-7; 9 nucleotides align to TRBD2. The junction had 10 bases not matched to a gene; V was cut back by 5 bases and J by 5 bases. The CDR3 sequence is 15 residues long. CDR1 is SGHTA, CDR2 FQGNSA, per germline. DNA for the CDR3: TGTGCCAGCAGCCGACCGCGGGAGGGCCCCAACGAGCAGTACTTC. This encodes CASSRPREGPNEQYF.